The source of this TCR beta chain is a study of Ad26.COV2.S vaccination and SARS-CoV-2 variants. For the study at large: The donor was enrolled in the Ad26.COV2.S arm of the COV1001 trial.

Regarding treatment: 15 to 20 received Ad26.COV2.S at low or high dose, single or two shots; about 5 received placebo; per-sample allocation not given. Sampling was done on day 63 after the first vaccine or placebo injection. The study used a vaccine consisting of an Ad26 vector that expressed Wuhan-strain SARS-CoV-2 spike. The repertoire was sequenced with immunoSEQ multiplex PCR; TCRdb's copy has only in-frame clones and lacks some. The data show 300,000 to 500,000 clones, approximately 91% seen once. Turning to this clone: Its antigen is unknown.

Losses at the gene ends were 1 base for V and 4 bases for J; bases not matched to a gene: 4. The CDR3 runs 14 residues. Germline assignment: CDR1 SGHRS and CDR2 YFSETQ. Study-wide points: Vaccinated individuals (as opposed to placebo recipients) had higher spike-specific TCR breadth. CD8+ and CD4+ T cells specific for spike reportedly responded with substantial breadth after vaccination.

The rearrangement uses TRBV5-1 and TRBJ2-7; 8 nucleotides line up with TRBD2. Sequenced here: peripheral blood, sampled in a trial of Ad26.COV2.S vaccine versus placebo. The receptor was isolated from a person aged 18-65 years who received the Ad26.COV2.S COVID-19 vaccine or a placebo. The CDR3 protein is CASSLSGGRYEQYF. Here the CDR3 DNA reads TGCGCCAGCAGCTTGTCGGGGGGGAGGTACGAGCAGTACTTC.